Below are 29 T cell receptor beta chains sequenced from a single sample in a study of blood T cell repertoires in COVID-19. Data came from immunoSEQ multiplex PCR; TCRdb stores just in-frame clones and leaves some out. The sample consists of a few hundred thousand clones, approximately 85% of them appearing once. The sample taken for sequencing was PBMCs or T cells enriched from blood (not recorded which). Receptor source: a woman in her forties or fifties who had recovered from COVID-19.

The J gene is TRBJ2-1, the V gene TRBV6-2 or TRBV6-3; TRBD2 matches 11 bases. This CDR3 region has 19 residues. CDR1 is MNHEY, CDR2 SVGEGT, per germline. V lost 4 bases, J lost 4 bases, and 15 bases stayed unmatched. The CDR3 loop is CASSSTGLAGGTRYNEQFF. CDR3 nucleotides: TGTGCCAGCAGTTCTACGGGGCTAGCGGGAGGCACGAGGTACAATGAGCAGTTCTTC.

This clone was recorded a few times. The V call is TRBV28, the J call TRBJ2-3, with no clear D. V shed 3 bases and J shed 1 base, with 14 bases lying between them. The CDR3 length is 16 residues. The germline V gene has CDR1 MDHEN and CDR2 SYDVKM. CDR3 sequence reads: CASSFPITGGTDTQYF. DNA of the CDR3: TGTGCCAGCAGTTTCCCTATCACGGGTGGCACAGATACGCAGTATTTT. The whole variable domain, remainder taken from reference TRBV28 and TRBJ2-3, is DVKVTQSSRYLVKRTGEKVFLECVQDMDHENMFWYRQDPGLGLRLIYFSYDVKMKEKGDIPEGYSVSREKKERFSLILESASTNQTSMYLCASSFPITGGTDTQYFGPGTRLTVL.

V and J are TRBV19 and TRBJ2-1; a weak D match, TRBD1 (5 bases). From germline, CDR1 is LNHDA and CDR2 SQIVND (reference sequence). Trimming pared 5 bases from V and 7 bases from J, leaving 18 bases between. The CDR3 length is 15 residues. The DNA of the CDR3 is TGTGCCAGTAGTGATCCAGGGTCAGGGTTAAATGAGCAGTTCTTC. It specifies CASSDPGSGLNEQFF. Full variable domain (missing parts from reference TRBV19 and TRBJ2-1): DGGITQSPKYLFRKEGQNVTLSCEQNLNHDAMYWYRQDPGQGLRLIYYSQIVNDFQKGDIAEGYSVSREKKESFPLTVTSAQKNPTAFYLCASSDPGSGLNEQFFGPGTRLTVL.

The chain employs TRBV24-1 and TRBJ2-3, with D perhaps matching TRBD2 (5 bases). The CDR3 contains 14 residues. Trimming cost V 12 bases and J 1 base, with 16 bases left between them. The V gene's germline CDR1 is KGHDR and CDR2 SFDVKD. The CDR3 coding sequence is TGTGCCGACGAGGGAAATTTGGGCACAGATACGCAGTATTTT. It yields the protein CADEGNLGTDTQYF.

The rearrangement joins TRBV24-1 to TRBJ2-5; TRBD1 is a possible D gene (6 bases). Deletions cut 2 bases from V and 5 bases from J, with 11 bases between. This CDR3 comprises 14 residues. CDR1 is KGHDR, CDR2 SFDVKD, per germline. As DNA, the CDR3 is TGTGCCACCAGTGATTCGCAGGGGTTGGAGACCCAGTACTTC. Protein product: CATSDSQGLETQYF.

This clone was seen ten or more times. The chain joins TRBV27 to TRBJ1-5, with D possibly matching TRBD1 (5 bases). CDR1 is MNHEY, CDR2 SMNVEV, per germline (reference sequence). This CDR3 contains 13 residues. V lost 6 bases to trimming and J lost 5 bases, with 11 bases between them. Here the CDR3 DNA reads TGTGCCAGCAGCGCGGGACTTTATCAGCCCCAGCATTTT. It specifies CASSAGLYQPQHF.

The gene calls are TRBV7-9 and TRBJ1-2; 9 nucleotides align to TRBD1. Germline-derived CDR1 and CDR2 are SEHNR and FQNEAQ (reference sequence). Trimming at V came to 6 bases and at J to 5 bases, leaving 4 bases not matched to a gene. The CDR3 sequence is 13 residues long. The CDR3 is CASRDGQGYGYTF. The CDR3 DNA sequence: TGTGCCAGCAGAGACGGACAGGGGTATGGCTACACCTTC.

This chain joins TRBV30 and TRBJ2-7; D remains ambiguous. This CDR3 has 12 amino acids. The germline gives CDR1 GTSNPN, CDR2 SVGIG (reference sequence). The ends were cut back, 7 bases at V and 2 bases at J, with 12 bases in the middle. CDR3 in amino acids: CASSTETYEQYF. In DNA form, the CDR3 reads TGTGCCTCCTCAACTGAAACCTACGAGCAGTACTTC.

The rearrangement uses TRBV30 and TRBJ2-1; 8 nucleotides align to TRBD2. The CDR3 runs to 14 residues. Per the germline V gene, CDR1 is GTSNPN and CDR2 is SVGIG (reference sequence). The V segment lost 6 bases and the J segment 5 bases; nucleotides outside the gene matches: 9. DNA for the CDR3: TGTGCCTGCTCGCAAGCGGGACTAGACAATGAGCAGTTCTTC. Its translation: CACSQAGLDNEQFF.

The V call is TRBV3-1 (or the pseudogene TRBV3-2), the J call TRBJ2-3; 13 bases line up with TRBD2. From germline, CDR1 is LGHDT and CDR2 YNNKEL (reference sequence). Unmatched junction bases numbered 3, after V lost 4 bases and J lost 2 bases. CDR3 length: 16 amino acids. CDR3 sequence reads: CASSRGLAGSTDTQYF. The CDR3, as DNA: TGTGCCAGCAGCCGGGGACTAGCGGGATCCACAGATACGCAGTATTTT.

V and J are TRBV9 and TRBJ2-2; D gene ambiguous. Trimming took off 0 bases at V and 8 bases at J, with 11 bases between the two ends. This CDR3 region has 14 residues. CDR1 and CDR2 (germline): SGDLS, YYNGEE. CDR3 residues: CASSVDPSAGELFF. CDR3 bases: TGTGCCAGCAGCGTAGACCCAAGCGCTGGGGAGCTGTTTTTT.

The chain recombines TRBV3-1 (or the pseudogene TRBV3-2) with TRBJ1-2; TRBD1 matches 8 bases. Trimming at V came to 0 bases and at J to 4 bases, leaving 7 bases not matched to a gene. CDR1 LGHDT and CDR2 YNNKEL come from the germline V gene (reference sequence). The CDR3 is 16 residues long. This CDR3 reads CASSQDTAGGGYGYTF. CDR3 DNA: TGTGCCAGCAGCCAAGATACGGCAGGGGGCGGCTATGGCTACACCTTC.

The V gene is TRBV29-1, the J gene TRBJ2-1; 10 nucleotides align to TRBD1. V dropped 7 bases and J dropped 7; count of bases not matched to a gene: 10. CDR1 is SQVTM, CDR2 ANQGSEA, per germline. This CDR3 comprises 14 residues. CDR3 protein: CSGSGTGDRNEQFF. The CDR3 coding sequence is TGCAGCGGATCCGGGACAGGGGATAGGAATGAGCAGTTCTTC.

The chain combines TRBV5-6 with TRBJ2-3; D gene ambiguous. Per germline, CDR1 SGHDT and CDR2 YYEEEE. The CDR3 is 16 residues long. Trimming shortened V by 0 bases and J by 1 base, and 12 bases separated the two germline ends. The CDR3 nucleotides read TGTGCCAGCAGCTTGGCCCTCGTTCCGGGCACAGATACGCAGTATTTT. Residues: CASSLALVPGTDTQYF.

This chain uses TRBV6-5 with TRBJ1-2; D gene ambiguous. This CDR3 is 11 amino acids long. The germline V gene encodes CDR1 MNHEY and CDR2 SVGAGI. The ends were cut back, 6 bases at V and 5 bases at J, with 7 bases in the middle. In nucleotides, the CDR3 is TGTGCCAGCAGGGGCCCATATGGCTACACCTTC. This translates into CASRGPYGYTF.

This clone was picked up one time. CDR3 in DNA: TGTGCCAGCAGTGACCGGGGGATTATTACAGATACGCAGTATTTT. Its protein product is CASSDRGIITDTQYF. This chain connects TRBV2 to TRBJ2-3, with a weak D call TRBD2 (6 bases). Per the germline V gene, CDR1 is SNHLY and CDR2 is FYNNEI. Trimming took off 3 bases at V and 3 bases at J, with 13 bases between the two ends. This CDR3 comprises 15 residues.

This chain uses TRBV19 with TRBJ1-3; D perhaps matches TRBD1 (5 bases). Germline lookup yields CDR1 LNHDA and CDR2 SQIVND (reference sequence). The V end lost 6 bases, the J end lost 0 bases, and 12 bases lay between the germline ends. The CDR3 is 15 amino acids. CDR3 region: CASRSGHHSGNTIYF. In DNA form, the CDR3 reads TGTGCCAGTAGGTCCGGACACCACTCTGGAAACACCATATATTTT.

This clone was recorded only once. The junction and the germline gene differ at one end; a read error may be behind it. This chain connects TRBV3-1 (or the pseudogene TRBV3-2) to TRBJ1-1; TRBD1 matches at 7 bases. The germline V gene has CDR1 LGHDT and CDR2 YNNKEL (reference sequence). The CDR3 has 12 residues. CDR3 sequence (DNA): TGTGCCAGCAGCCAAGGGCCCCCGGGACAGCAATTT. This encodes CASSQGPPGQQF.

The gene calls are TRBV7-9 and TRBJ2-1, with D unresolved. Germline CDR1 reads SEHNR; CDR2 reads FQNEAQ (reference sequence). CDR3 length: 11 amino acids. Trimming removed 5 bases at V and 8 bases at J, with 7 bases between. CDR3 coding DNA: TGTGCCAGCAGCCCGGGTGATGAGCAGTTCTTC. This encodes CASSPGDEQFF.

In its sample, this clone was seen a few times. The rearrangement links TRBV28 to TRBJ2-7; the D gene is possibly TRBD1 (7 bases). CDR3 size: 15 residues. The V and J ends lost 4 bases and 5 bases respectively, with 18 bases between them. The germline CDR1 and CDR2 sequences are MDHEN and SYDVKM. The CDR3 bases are TGTGCCAGCAGTTCACCTGAGGCAGGGGGGAACGAGCAGTACTTC. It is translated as CASSSPEAGGNEQYF. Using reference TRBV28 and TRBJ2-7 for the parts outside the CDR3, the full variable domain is DVKVTQSSRYLVKRTGEKVFLECVQDMDHENMFWYRQDPGLGLRLIYFSYDVKMKEKGDIPEGYSVSREKKERFSLILESASTNQTSMYLCASSSPEAGGNEQYFGPGTRLTVT.

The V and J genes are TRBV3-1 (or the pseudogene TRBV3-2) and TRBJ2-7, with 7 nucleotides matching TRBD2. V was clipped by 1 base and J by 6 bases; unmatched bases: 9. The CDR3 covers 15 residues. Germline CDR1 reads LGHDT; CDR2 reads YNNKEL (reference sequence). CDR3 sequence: CASSQAKAGAGEQYF. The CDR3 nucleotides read TGTGCCAGCAGCCAAGCCAAGGCGGGAGCGGGCGAGCAGTACTTC.

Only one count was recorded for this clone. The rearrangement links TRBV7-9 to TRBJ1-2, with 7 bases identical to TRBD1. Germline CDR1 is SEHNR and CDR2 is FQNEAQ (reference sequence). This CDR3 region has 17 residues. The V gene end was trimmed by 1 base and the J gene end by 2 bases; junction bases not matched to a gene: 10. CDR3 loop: CASSLGVKLGQNYGYTF. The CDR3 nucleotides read TGTGCCAGCAGCTTAGGGGTAAAGTTGGGACAGAACTATGGCTACACCTTC.

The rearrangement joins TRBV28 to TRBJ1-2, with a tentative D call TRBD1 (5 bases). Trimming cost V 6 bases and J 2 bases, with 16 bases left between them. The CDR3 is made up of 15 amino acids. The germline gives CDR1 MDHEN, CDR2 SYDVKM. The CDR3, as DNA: TGTGCCAGCAGGCCTGTAGGCGGGACCAACTATGGCTACACCTTC. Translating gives CASRPVGGTNYGYTF.

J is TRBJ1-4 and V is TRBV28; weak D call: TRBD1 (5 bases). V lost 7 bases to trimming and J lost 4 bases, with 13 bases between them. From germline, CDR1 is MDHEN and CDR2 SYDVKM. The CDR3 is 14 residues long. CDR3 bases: TGTGCCAGCAATCCGACAGCCAATAATGAAAAACTGTTTTTT. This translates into CASNPTANNEKLFF.

This chain's CDR3 is CASSTHPGTAYEQYF. The CDR3, as DNA: TGTGCCAGTAGTACCCACCCCGGGACAGCCTACGAGCAGTACTTC. This rearrangement joins TRBV19 to TRBJ2-7, with 7 bases aligning to TRBD1. This CDR3 region has 15 residues. V was clipped by 4 bases and J by 2 bases; unmatched bases: 8. CDR1 and CDR2 from the germline V gene are LNHDA and SQIVND (reference sequence).

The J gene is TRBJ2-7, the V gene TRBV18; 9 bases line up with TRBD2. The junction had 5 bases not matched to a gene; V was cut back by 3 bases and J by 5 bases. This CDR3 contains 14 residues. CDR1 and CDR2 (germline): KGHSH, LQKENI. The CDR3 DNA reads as TGTGCCAGCTCACCCTCGGGACTAGCCCACGAGCAGTACTTC. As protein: CASSPSGLAHEQYF.

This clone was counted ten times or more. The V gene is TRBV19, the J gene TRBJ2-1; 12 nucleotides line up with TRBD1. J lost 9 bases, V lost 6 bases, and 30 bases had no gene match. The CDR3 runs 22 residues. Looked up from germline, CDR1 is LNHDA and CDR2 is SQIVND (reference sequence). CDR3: CASSSIKGGTGGLAPGGSEQFF. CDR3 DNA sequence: TGTGCCAGTAGCAGTATTAAAGGTGGGACAGGGGGCTTGGCCCCGGGAGGCAGTGAGCAGTTCTTC.

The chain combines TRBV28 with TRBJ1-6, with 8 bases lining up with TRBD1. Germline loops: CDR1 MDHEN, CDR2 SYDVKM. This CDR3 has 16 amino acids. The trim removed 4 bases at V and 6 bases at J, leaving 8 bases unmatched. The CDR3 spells CASSSTNRGINSPLHF. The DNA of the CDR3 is TGTGCCAGCAGTTCGACCAACAGGGGGATTAATTCACCCCTCCACTTT.

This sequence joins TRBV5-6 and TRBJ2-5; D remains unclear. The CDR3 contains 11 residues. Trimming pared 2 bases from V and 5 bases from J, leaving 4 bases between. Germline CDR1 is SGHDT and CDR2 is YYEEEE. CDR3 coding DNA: TGTGCCAGCAGCTTTCAGGAGACCCAGTACTTC. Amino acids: CASSFQETQYF.